This T cell receptor (beta chain) was captured in a study of identical twins. Points from the study as a whole: Memory repertoires showed no such pattern, whereas abundant cord blood beta clonotypes carried fewer insertions. Out-of-frame alpha sequences common to twins exhibited a surplus of low generation probability. Modelling underestimated the level of out-of-frame TCR alpha sharing observed in monozygotic twins.

CDR3 size: 12 residues. Germline V gene data show CDR1 as MDHEN and CDR2 as SYDVKM. Trimming removed 11 bases from V and 3 bases from J, with 14 bases in between. In its sample, this clonotype was seen a few times. Its antigen is not identified. A universal primer site came from template switching; cDNA carried unique molecular identifiers. TCRdb reanalysed the 5' RACE reads using MiXCR and keeps one entry per CDR3 protein. The sample yields 1.5 million to 2 million distinct CDR3 sequences, less than 40% seen once. Sequences were obtained from cord blood. The chain couples TRBV28 to TRBJ2-7; no clear D. The clonotype originates from a newborn girl in good health. CDR3 bases: TGTGCCGGCATGTTGGTAGGCTACGAGCAGTACTTC. It yields the protein CAGMLVGYEQYF.